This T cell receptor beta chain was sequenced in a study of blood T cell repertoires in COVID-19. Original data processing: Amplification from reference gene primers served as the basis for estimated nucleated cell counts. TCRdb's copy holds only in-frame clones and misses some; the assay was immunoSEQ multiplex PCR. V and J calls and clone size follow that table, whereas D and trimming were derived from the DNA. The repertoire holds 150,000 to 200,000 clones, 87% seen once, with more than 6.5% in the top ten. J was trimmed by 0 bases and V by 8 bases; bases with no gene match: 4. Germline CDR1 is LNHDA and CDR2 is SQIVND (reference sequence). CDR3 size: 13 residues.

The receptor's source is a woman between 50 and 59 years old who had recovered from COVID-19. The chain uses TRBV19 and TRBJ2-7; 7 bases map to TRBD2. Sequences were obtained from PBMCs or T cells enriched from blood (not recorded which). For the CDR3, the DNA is TGTGCCAGTTCGCGGGAGTACTCCTACGAGCAGTACTTC. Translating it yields CASSREYSYEQYF.